This TCR beta chain was retrieved from a study of CD8 T cells in ankylosing spondylitis. MiXCR, applied by TCRdb to the 5' RACE reads, yields one record per CDR3 protein. In the table there are 200,000 or so distinct CDR3 sequences, over 15% of which are singletons. This clonotype was picked up many times. CDR1 and CDR2 (germline): MNHEY, SVGEGT. Deletions cut 4 bases from V and 3 bases from J, with 16 bases between. The CDR3 sequence is 15 residues long. This TCR derives from a male donor aged 10 to 30 with ankylosing spondylitis or in good health (not recorded which). V is TRBV6-2 or TRBV6-3 and J is TRBJ2-7; perhaps TRBD1 as D (5 bases). The sequenced sample was blood, either unsorted or a sorted T cell fraction (not recorded which). The CDR3 spells CASSSGLKVGYEQYF. CDR3 DNA sequence: TGTGCCAGCAGTTCAGGGCTCAAAGTCGGCTACGAGCAGTACTTC.